This T cell receptor (beta chain) was identified during a study of blood T cell repertoires in COVID-19. About the study: The origin of the acute and convalescent COVID-19 samples was the United States, Italy and Spain. From T cells, B-cell-depleted T cells, or PBMCs came the material, which was cDNA or gDNA.

Individuals drawn from approximately 22 US areas were about 18 to 95 years old. This clone was observed once. This CDR3 is 14 amino acids long. Trimming took off 0 bases at V and 0 bases at J, with 7 bases between the two ends. Germline V gene data show CDR1 as SGDLS and CDR2 as YYNGEE. The assay was immunoSEQ multiplex PCR, and TCRdb's table has in-frame clones only and misses some. The sample shows under 200,000 clones, about four fifths of them seen only once. The V and J genes are TRBV9 and TRBJ2-7; the D gene is possibly TRBD2 (5 bases). The TCR comes from a man between 45 and 60 years old who had recovered from COVID-19. The material sequenced was PBMCs or T cells enriched from blood (not recorded which). CDR3 loop: CASSVELASYEQYF. The DNA for the CDR3 is TGTGCCAGCAGCGTAGAGCTAGCCTCCTACGAGCAGTACTTC.